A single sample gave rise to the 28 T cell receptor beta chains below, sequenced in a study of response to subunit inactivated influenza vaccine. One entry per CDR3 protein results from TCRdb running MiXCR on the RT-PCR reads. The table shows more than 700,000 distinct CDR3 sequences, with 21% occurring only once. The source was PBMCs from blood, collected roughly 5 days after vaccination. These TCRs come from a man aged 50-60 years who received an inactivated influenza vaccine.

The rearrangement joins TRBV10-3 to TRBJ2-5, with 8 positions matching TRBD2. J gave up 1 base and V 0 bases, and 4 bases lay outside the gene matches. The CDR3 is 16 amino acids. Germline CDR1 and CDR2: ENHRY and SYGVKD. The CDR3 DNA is TGTGCCATCAGTGAGTCTGGGGGACTAGTCCAAGAGACCCAGTACTTC. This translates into CAISESGGLVQETQYF.

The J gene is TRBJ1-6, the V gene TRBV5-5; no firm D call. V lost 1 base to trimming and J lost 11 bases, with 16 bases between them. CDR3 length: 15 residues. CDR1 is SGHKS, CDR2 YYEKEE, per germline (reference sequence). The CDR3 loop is CASSLIAGFGTPLHF. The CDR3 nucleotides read TGTGCCAGCAGCTTGATTGCGGGGTTTGGGACACCCCTCCACTTT. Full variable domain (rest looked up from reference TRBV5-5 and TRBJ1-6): DAGVTQSPTHLIKTRGQQVTLRCSPISGHKSVSWYQQVLGQGPQFIFQYYEKEERGRGNFPDRFSARQFPNYSSELNVNALLLGDSALYLCASSLIAGFGTPLHFGNGTRLTVT.

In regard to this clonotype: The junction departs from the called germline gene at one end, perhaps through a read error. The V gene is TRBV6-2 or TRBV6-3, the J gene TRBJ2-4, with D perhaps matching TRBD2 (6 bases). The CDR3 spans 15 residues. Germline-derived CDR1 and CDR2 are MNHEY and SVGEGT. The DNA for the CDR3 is TGTGCCAGCAGTGACTCGAGCGGGGCCAAAAACATTCAGTACTTC. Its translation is CASSDSSGAKNIQYF.

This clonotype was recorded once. The CDR3 is CASSYFGRETQYF. Written as DNA, the CDR3 is TGTGCCAGCAGTTACTTCGGGAGAGAGACCCAGTACTTC. This chain joins TRBV6-5 and TRBJ2-5; tentatively, D is TRBD2 (6 bases). Deletions cut 1 base from V and 4 bases from J, with 7 bases between. Germline values: CDR1 MNHEY, CDR2 SVGAGI. CDR3 length: 13 residues.

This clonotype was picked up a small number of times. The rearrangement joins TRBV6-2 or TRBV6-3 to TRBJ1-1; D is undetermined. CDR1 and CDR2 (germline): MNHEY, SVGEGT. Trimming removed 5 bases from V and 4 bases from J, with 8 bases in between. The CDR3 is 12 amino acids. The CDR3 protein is CASSPSVTEAFF. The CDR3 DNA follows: TGTGCCAGCAGTCCCTCGGTCACTGAAGCTTTCTTT.

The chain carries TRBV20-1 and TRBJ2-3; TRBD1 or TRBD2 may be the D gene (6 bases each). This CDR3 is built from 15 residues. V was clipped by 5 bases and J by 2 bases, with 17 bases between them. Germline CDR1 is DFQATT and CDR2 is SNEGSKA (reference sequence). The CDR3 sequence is CSAGGRDSSTDTQYF. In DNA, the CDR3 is TGCAGTGCTGGGGGCCGGGACTCGTCCACAGATACGCAGTATTTT.

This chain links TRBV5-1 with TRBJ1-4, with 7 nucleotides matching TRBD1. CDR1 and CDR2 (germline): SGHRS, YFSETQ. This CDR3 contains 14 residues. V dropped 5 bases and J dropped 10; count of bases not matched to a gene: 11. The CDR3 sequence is CASRPTGEIGKLFF. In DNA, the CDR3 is TGCGCCAGCAGGCCTACAGGGGAGATTGGAAAACTGTTTTTT.

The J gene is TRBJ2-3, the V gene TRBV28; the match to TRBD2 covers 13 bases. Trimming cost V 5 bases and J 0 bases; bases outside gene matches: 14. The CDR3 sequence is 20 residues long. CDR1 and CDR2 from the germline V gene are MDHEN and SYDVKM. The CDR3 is CASSPTWGRLAGGSTDTQYF. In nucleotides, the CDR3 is TGTGCCAGCAGTCCAACATGGGGAAGACTAGCGGGGGGTAGCACAGATACGCAGTATTTT.

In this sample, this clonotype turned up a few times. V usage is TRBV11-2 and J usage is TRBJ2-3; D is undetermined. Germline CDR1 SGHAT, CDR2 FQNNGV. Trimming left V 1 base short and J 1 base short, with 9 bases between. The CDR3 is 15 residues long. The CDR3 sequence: CASSLGNGRTDTQYF. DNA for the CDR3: TGTGCCAGCAGCTTAGGAAATGGGCGCACAGATACGCAGTATTTT.

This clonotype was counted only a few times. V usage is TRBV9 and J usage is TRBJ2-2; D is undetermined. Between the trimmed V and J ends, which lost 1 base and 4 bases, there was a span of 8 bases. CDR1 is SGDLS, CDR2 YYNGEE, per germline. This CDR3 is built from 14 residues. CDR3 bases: TGTGCCAGCAGCGTACGGGCCGCCACCGGGGAGCTGTTTTTT. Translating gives CASSVRAATGELFF.

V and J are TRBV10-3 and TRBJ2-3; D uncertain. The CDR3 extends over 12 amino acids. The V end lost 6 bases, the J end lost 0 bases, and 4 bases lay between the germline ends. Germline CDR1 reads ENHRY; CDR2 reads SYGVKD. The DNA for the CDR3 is TGTGCCATCAGGGATAGCACAGATACGCAGTATTTT. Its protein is CAIRDSTDTQYF.

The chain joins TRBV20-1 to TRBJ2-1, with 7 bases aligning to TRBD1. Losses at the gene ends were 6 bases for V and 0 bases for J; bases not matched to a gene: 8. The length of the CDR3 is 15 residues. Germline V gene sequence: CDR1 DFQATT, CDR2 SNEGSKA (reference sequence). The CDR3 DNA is TGCAGTGCCCTAACGTGGGACAGCTCCTACAATGAGCAGTTCTTC. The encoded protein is CSALTWDSSYNEQFF.

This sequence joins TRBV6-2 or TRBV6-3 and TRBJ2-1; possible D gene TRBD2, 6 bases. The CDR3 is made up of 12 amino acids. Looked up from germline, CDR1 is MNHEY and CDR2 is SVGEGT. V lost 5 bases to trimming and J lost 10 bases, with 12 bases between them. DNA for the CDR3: TGTGCCAGCAGTACACTAGCCCCCGAGCAGTTCTTC. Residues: CASSTLAPEQFF.

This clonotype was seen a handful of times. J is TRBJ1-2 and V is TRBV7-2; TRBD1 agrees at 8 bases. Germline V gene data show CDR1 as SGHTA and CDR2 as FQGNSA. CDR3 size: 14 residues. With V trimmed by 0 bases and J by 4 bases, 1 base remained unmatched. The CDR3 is CASSLAQGGYGYTF. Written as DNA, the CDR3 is TGTGCCAGCAGCTTAGCACAGGGGGGCTATGGCTACACCTTC.

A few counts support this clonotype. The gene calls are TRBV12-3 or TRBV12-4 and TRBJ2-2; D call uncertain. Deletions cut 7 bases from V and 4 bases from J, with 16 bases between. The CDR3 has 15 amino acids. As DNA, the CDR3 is TGTGCCAGCAAGTCCCAAGCTGGGTCCACCGGGGAGCTGTTTTTT. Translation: CASKSQAGSTGELFF.

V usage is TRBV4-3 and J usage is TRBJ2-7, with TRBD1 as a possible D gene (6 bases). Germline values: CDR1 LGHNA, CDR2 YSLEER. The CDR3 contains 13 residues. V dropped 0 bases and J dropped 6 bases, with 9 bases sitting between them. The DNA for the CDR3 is TGCGCCAGCAGCCAAGATATGGGGGCCGAGCAGTACTTC. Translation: CASSQDMGAEQYF.

The CDR3 DNA is TGCGCCAGCAGCATCTCCGGACTAGCGGGAGGGGGCCAAGAGACCCAGTACTTC. Protein: CASSISGLAGGGQETQYF. The chain employs TRBV5-1 and TRBJ2-5, with 15 positions matching TRBD2. The germline V gene has CDR1 SGHRS and CDR2 YFSETQ. V was clipped by 4 bases and J by 1 base; unmatched bases: 8. This CDR3 is built from 18 residues.

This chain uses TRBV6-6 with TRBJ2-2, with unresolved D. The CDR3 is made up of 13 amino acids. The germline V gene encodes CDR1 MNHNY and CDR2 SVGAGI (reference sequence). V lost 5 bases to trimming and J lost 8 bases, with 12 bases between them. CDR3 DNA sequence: TGTGCCAGCAGTCCGTTGGCAGTAGGGGAGCTGTTTTTT. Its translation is CASSPLAVGELFF.

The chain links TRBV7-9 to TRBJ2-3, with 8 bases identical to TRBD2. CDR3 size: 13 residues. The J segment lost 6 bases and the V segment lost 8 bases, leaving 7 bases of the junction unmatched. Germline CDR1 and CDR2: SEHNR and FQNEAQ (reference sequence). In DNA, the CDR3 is TGTGCCAGCCGGGGACTAGAAGAGGATACGCAGTATTTT. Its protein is CASRGLEEDTQYF.

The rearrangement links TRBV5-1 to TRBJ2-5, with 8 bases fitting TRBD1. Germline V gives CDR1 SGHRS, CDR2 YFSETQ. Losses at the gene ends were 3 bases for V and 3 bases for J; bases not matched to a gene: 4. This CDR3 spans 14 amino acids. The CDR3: CASSYQGAEETQYF. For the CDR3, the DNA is TGCGCCAGCAGCTACCAGGGGGCGGAAGAGACCCAGTACTTC.

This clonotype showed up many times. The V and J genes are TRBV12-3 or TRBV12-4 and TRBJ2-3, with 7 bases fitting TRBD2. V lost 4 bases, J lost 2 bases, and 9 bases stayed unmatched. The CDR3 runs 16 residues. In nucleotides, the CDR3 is TGTGCCAGCAGTTCGGGGTGGGAGCGGGACACAGATACGCAGTATTTT. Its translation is CASSSGWERDTDTQYF.

The CDR3 nucleotides read TGTGCCAGCTCACAGGCTCCGGACAGCTCCTACGAGCAGTACTTC. Amino acid sequence: CASSQAPDSSYEQYF. This chain joins TRBV18 and TRBJ2-7, with D possibly matching TRBD1 (6 bases). Germline assignment: CDR1 KGHSH and CDR2 LQKENI. V lost 4 bases and J 0 bases, leaving 13 bases between the germline ends. The CDR3 spans 15 residues.

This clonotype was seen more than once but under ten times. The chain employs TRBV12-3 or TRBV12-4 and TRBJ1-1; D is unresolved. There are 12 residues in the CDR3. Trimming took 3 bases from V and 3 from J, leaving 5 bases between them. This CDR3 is CASSFQDTEAFF. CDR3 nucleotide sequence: TGTGCCAGCAGTTTTCAGGACACTGAAGCTTTCTTT.

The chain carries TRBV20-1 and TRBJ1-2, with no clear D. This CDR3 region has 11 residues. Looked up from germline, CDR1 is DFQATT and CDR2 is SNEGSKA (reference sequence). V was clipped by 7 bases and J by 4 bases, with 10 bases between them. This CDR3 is CSVRSLYGYTF. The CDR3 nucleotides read TGCAGTGTGAGGTCGCTCTATGGCTACACCTTC.

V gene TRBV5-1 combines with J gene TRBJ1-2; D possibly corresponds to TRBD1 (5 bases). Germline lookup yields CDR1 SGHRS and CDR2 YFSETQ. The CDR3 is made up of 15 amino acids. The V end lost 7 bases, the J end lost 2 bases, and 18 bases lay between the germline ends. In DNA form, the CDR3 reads TGCGCCAGCTCCACCCAACCGGACAAAAACTATGGCTACACCTTC. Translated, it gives CASSTQPDKNYGYTF.

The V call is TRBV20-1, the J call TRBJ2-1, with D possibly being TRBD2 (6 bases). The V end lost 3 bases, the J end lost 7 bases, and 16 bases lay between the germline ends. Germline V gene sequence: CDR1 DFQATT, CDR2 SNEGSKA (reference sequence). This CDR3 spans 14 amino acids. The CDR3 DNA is TGCAGTGCTAGCTCCCAGCGGGCTCTGAATGAGCAGTTCTTC. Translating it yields CSASSQRALNEQFF.

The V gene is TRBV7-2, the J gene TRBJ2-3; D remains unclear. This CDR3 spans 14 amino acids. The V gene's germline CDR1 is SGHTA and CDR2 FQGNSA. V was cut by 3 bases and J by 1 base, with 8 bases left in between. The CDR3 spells CASSLRIGTDTQYF. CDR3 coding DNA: TGTGCCAGCAGCTTGAGAATTGGCACAGATACGCAGTATTTT.

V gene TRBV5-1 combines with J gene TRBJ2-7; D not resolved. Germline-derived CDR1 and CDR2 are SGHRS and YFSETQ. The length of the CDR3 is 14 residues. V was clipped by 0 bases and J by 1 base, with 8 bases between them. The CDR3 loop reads CASSLEVQSYEQYF. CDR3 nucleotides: TGCGCCAGCAGCTTGGAAGTCCAGTCCTACGAGCAGTACTTC.